The clone carrying this T cell receptor (beta chain) was detected ten times or more. This entry is derived from a study of blood T cells in healthy people across ages. Alongside a J-beta primer mix, a sample-barcoded 5' primer served in a second PCR lasting about 7 to 11 cycles. Each CDR3 protein gets one entry after TCRdb re-called the 5' RACE reads with MiXCR. The repertoire holds about 290,000 distinct CDR3 sequences, with roughly a quarter as singletons. The receptor was derived from a woman in her 70s in good health. Sequencing was done on a sample of blood.

CDR3 bases: TGTGCCAGCAGCTTCGACAGAGCGACCAATTCACCCCTCCACTTT. Its translation: CASSFDRATNSPLHF. V gene TRBV7-2 combines with J gene TRBJ1-6; a weak D match, TRBD1 (5 bases). This CDR3 region has 15 residues. Trimming took 3 bases from V and 7 from J, leaving 13 bases between them. Germline CDR1 and CDR2: SGHTA and FQGNSA.